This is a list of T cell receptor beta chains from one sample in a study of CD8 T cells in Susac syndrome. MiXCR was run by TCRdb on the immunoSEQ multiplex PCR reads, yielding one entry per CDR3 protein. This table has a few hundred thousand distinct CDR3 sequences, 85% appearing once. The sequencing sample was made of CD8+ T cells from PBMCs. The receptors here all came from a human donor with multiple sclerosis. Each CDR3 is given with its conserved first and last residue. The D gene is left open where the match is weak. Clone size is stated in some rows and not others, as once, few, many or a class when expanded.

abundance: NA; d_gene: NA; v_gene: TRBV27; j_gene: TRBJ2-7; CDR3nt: TGTGCCAGCAGTATCAGGCGCCCCTACGAGCAGTACTTC; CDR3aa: CASSIRRPYEQYF
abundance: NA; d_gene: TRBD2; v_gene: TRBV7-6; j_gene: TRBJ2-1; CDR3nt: TGTGCCAGCAGCTTAGAAGTCTGGACTAGCGCGACAGTGTACAATGAGCAGTTCTTC; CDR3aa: CASSLEVWTSATVYNEQFF
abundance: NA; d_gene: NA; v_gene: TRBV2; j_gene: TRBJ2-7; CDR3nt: TGTGCCAGCAGTTTCGGGACACCTCTCGAGCAGTACTTC; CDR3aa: CASSFGTPLEQYF
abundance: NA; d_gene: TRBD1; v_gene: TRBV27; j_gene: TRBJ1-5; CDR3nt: TGTGCCAGCAGCAAAATCGGGACAGGGGGCAATCAGCCCCAGCATTTT; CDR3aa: CASSKIGTGGNQPQHF
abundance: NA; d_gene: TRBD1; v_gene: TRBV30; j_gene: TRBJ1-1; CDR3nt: TGTGCCTGGAGTGCCTCCCCCTCAGGGGGCTGGGACACTGAAGCTTTCTTT; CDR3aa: CAWSASPSGGWDTEAFF
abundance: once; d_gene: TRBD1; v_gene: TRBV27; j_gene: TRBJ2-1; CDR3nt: TGTGCCAGCATTGCCCGGGACAGCTCCTACAATGAGCAGTTCTTC; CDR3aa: CASIARDSSYNEQFF
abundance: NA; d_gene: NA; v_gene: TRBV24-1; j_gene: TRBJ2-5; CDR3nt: TGTGCCACCAGTGATGGGACGGAGGAAGAGACCCAGTACTTC; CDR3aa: CATSDGTEEETQYF
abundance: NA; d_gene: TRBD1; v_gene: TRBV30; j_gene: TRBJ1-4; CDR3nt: TGTGCCTGGAGTGCAATGGGACAGGGAGGTGAAAAACTGTTTTTT; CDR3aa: CAWSAMGQGGEKLFF
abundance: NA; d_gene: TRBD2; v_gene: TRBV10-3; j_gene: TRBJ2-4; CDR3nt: TGTGCCATCAGTGAGGTTTGGGAGGGGAAAAACATTCAGTACTTC; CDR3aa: CAISEVWEGKNIQYF
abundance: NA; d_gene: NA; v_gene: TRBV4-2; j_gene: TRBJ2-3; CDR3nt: TGTGCCAGCAGCTCCTCCGGAGGGCTAGACGTTCCAGATACGCAGTATTTT; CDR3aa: CASSSSGGLDVPDTQYF
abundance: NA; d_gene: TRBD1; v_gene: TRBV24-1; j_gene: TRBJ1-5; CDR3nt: TGTGCCACCGGACAGGGAATGAGCAATCAGCCCCAGCATTTT; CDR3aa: CATGQGMSNQPQHF
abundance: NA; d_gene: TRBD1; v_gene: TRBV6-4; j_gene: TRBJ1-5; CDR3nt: TGTGCCACCCGGGACAGGGTTTACCAGCCCCAGCATTTT; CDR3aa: CATRDRVYQPQHF
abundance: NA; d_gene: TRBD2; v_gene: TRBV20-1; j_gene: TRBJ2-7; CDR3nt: TGCAGTGCTAGAGATGAAGCTAGCGGGAGTTACGAGCAGTACTTC; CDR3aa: CSARDEASGSYEQYF
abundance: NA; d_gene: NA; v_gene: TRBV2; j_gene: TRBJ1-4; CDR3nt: TGTGCCAGCAGTGACGGAAATGAAAAACTGTTTTTT; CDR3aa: CASSDGNEKLFF
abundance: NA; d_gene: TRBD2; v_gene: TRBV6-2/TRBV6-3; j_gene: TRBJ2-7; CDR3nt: TGTGCCAGCAGAGGACTAGCGGGAGAATCCGTACTTTACGAGCAGTACTTC; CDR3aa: CASRGLAGESVLYEQYF
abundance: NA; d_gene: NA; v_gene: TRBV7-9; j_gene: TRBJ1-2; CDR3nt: TGTGCCAGCAGCGAAAGCGAGCGACCGATTAATGGCTACACCTTC; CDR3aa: CASSESERPINGYTF
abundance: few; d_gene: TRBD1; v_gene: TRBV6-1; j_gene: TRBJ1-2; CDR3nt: TGTGCCAGCAGGCGGACAGGGAAGGACTATGGCTACACCTTC; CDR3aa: CASRRTGKDYGYTF
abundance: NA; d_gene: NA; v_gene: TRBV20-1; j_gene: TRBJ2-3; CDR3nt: TGCAGTACCAGCGACGGGGCAGATACGCAGTATTTT; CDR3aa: CSTSDGADTQYF
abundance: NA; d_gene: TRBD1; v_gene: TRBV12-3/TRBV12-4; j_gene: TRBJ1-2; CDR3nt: TGTGCCAGCAGAATACAGGGGGCGCAGCCCTATGGCTACACCTTC; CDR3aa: CASRIQGAQPYGYTF
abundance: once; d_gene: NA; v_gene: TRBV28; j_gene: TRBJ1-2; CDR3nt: TGTGCCAGCAGTCCACAATATTACGGCTACACCTTC; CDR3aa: CASSPQYYGYTF
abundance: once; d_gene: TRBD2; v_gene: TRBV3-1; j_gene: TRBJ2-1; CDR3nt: TGTGCCAGCAGCCAAGGGACTAGAGGGAACAATGAGCAGTTCTTC; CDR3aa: CASSQGTRGNNEQFF
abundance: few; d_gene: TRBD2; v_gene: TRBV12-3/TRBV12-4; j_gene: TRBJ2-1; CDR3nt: TGTGCCAGCAGTCCGGCGGGAGCTGAGCAGTTCTTC; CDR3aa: CASSPAGAEQFF
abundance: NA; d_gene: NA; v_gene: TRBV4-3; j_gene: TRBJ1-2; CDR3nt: TGCGCCAGCAGCCAAGTTGTAGTATTTAACTATGGCTACACCTTC; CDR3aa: CASSQVVVFNYGYTF
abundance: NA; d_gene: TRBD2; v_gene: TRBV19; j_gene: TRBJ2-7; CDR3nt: TGTGCCAGTAGGGGGCTAGCGGGGTCCTACGAGCAGTACTTC; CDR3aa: CASRGLAGSYEQYF
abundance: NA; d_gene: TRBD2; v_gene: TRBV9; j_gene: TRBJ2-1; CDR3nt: TGTGCCAGCAGCGGGCTAGCGGGACTAGACAATGAGCAGTTCTTC; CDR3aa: CASSGLAGLDNEQFF
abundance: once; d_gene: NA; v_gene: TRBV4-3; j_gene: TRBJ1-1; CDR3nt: TGCGCCCCCAGAGTCCCCCACGGGGGGGACTTTAACACTGAAGCTTTCTTT; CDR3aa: CAPRVPHGGDFNTEAFF
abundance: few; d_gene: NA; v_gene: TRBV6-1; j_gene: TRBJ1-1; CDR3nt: TGTGCCAGCAGTGAAGGGACCACTGAAGCTTTCTTT; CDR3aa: CASSEGTTEAFF
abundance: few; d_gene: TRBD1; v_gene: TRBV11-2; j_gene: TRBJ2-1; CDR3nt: TGTGCCAGCAGCTCGCACCCCCAGGGGGCATCCTACAATGAGCAGTTCTTC; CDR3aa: CASSSHPQGASYNEQFF